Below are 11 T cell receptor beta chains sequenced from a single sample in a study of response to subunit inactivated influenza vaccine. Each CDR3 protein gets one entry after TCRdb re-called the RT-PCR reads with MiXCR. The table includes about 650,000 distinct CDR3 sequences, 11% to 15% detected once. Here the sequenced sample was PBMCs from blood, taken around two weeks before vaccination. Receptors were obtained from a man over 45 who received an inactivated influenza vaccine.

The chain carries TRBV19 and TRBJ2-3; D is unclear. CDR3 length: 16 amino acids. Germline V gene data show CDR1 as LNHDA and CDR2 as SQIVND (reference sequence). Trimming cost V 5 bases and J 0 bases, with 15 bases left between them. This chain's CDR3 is CASSGARLSSTDTQYF. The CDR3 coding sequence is TGTGCCAGTAGTGGTGCACGGCTCTCTAGCACAGATACGCAGTATTTT. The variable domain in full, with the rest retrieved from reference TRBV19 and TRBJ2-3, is DGGITQSPKYLFRKEGQNVTLSCEQNLNHDAMYWYRQDPGQGLRLIYYSQIVNDFQKGDIAEGYSVSREKKESFPLTVTSAQKNPTAFYLCASSGARLSSTDTQYFGPGTRLTVL.

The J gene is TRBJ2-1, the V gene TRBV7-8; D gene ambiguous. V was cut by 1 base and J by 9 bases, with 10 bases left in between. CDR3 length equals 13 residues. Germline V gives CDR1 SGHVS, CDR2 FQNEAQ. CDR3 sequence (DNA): TGTGCCAGCAGCTTAGGACGTCTTGGTGAGCAGTTCTTC. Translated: CASSLGRLGEQFF.

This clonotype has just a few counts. CDR3 DNA sequence: TGCAGCGTTGAGAGCGGGAGAGGGGAGACCCAGTACTTC. Encoded protein: CSVESGRGETQYF. The V and J genes are TRBV29-1 and TRBJ2-5, with 8 bases identical to TRBD2. CDR1 and CDR2 (germline): SQVTM, ANQGSEA. Losses at the gene ends were 3 bases for V and 5 bases for J; bases not matched to a gene: 5. CDR3 length: 13 residues.

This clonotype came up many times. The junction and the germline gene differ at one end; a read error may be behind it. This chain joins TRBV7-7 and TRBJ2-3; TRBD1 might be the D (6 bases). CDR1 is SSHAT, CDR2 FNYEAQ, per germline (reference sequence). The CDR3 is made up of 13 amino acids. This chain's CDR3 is CASSSTGRDTQYF. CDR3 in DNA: TGTGCTAGCAGTTCAACAGGGAGAGATACGCAGTATTTT.

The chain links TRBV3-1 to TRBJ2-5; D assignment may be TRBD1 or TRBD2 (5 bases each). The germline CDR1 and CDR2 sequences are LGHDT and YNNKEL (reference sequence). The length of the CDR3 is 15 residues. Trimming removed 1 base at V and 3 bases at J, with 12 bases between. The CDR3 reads CASSQGWDGEETQYF. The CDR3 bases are TGTGCCAGCAGCCAAGGCTGGGACGGCGAAGAGACCCAGTACTTC.

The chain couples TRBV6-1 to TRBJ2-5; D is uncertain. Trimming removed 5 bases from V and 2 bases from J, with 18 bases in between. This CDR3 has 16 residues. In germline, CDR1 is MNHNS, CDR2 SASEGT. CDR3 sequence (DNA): TGTGCCAGCAGTACCACCTTCGCAGGTTTTCAAGAGACCCAGTACTTC. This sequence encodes CASSTTFAGFQETQYF.

CDR3: CASQAADTQYF. CDR3 coding DNA: TGTGCCAGCCAAGCGGCAGATACGCAGTATTTT. J is TRBJ2-3 and V is TRBV7-9; D is possibly TRBD2 (5 bases). V lost 8 bases to trimming and J lost 4 bases, with 7 bases between them. From germline, CDR1 is SEHNR and CDR2 FQNEAQ (reference sequence). CDR3 length: 11 residues.

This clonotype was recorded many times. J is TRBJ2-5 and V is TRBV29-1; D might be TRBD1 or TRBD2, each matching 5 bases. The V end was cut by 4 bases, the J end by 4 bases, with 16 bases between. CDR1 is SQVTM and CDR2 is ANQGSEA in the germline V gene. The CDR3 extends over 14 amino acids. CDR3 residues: CSVAGSPVGETQYF. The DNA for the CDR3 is TGCAGCGTTGCAGGGAGCCCGGTTGGAGAGACCCAGTACTTC.

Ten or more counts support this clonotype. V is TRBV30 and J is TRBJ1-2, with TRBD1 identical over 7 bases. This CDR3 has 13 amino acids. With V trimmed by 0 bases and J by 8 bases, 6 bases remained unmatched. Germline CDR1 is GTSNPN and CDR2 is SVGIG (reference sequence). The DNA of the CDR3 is TGTGCCTGGAGTGTAAGCCAGGGGGGAGGCTACACCTTC. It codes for CAWSVSQGGGYTF.

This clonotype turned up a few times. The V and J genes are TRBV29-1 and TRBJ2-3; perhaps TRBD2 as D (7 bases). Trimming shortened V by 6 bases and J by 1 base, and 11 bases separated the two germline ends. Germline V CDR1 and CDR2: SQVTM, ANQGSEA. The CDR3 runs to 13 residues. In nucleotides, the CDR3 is TGCAGCGTAAGGGGGGGGGGCACAGATACGCAGTATTTT. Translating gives CSVRGGGTDTQYF.

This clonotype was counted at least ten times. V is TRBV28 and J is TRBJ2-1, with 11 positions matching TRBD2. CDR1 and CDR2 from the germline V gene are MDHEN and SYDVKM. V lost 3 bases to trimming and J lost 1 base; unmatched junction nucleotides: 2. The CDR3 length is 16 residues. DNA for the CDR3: TGTGCCAGCAGTTTTCTAGCGGGGGGTTCCTACAATGAGCAGTTCTTC. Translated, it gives CASSFLAGGSYNEQFF.